These 26 T cell receptor beta chains originate from one sample sequenced in a study of cytomegalovirus exposure and HLA in healthy donors. The primer mix had 60 Vbeta and 13 Jbeta primers. Here immunoSEQ multiplex PCR was the method, and the copy in TCRdb shows in-frame clones only, minus some. Among about 170,000 clones, 62% were seen once, and the ten largest hold over 2.5%. The sample taken for sequencing was PBMCs. The source is a man between 35 and 55 years old in good health and CMV-seronegative.

The chain combines TRBV5-5 with TRBJ2-1; D perhaps matches TRBD2 (5 bases). The CDR3 totals 17 residues. V lost 4 bases to trimming and J lost 2 bases, with 19 bases between them. The germline V gene has CDR1 SGHKS and CDR2 YYEKEE (reference sequence). DNA of the CDR3: TGTGCCAGCAGCGACCTACGGGCGGGCAGGACCTACAATGAGCAGTTCTTC. It is translated as CASSDLRAGRTYNEQFF. The full variable domain, rest sourced from reference TRBV5-5 and TRBJ2-1, is DAGVTQSPTHLIKTRGQQVTLRCSPISGHKSVSWYQQVLGQGPQFIFQYYEKEERGRGNFPDRFSARQFPNYSSELNVNALLLGDSALYLCASSDLRAGRTYNEQFFGPGTRLTVL.

This clone appeared a single time. J is TRBJ2-5 and V is TRBV27; D is unclear. V was clipped by 5 bases and J by 1 base, with 17 bases between them. This CDR3 spans 16 amino acids. Germline V lookup: CDR1 MNHEY, CDR2 SMNVEV (reference sequence). The CDR3 loop is CASSPLLLTGQETQYF. The CDR3 coding sequence is TGTGCCAGCAGTCCGCTTCTATTGACGGGCCAAGAGACCCAGTACTTC.

V gene TRBV28 combines with J gene TRBJ1-2; D is unresolved. This CDR3 is 11 amino acids long. V was shortened by 5 bases and J by 4 bases, with 5 bases between the two germline ends. Germline V gene sequence: CDR1 MDHEN, CDR2 SYDVKM. In DNA, the CDR3 is TGTGCCAGCAGTGACTCCTATGGCTACACCTTC. This translates into CASSDSYGYTF.

This clone was detected a few times. This chain joins TRBV4-3 and TRBJ2-1; 16 bases align to TRBD2. Germline CDR1 reads LGHNA; CDR2 reads YSLEER. The J segment lost 9 bases and the V segment lost 4 bases, leaving 3 bases of the junction unmatched. The CDR3 length is 15 residues. The CDR3 bases are TGCGCCAGCAGCCTGGGACTAGCGGGAGGGGCTGAGCAGTTCTTC. Its protein is CASSLGLAGGAEQFF.

The V gene is TRBV19, the J gene TRBJ1-2, with a tentative D call TRBD1 (5 bases). Between the trimmed V and J ends, which lost 1 base and 4 bases, there was a span of 13 bases. The CDR3 has 15 amino acids. Germline loops: CDR1 LNHDA, CDR2 SQIVND (reference sequence). CDR3 bases: TGTGCCAGTAGTATAGCCACCGGGGGGGGCTATGGCTACACCTTC. It is translated as CASSIATGGGYGYTF.

DNA for the CDR3: TGTGCCAGCAGCTTAGACGGGACAGGGGCGGTGGAGCAGTACTTC. It encodes CASSLDGTGAVEQYF. The chain employs TRBV5-6 and TRBJ2-7; TRBD1 agrees at 10 bases. V gave up 2 bases and J gave up 7 bases; unmatched junction bases: 9. The CDR3 spans 15 residues. CDR1 and CDR2 from the germline V gene are SGHDT and YYEEEE.

This chain connects TRBV19 to TRBJ1-4; TRBD1 matches at 10 bases. Germline values: CDR1 LNHDA, CDR2 SQIVND (reference sequence). Losses at the gene ends were 6 bases for V and 8 bases for J; bases not matched to a gene: 6. The CDR3 is 14 amino acids. The CDR3 loop reads CASRTGTGEEKLFF. Written as DNA, the CDR3 is TGTGCCAGTAGGACCGGGACAGGGGAAGAAAAACTGTTTTTT.

V usage is TRBV7-2 and J usage is TRBJ2-7; 10 nucleotides align to TRBD1. Germline V gives CDR1 SGHTA, CDR2 FQGNSA. The trim removed 1 base at V and 5 bases at J, leaving 5 bases unmatched. CDR3 length: 15 residues. The CDR3 DNA reads as TGTGCCAGCAGCTTAGGAGACAGGGGGCTAAACGAGCAGTACTTC. This sequence encodes CASSLGDRGLNEQYF.

A single count supports this clone. This chain connects TRBV9 to TRBJ2-7; 13 bases align to TRBD2. Germline V gives CDR1 SGDLS, CDR2 YYNGEE. The CDR3 has 16 amino acids. The V and J ends lost 4 bases and 1 base, in that order; junction bases with no gene match: 5. The CDR3 DNA is TGTGCCAGCAGCAAGACTAGCGGGGGGCCATCCTACGAGCAGTACTTC. Translation gives CASSKTSGGPSYEQYF.

The rearrangement links TRBV5-1 to TRBJ1-2, with 11 positions matching TRBD1. The trim removed 4 bases at V and 4 bases at J, leaving 6 bases unmatched. The CDR3 has 15 amino acids. The germline V gene has CDR1 SGHRS and CDR2 YFSETQ. The CDR3 DNA sequence: TGCGCCAGCAGCCCCGGACAGGGGGCGAGCTATGGCTACACCTTC. Amino acids: CASSPGQGASYGYTF. Based on the CDR3 plus reference TRBV5-1 and TRBJ1-2, the full variable domain is KAGVTQTPRYLIKTRGQQVTLSCSPISGHRSVSWYQQTPGQGLQFLFEYFSETQRNKGNFPGRFSGRQFSNSRSEMNVSTLELGDSALYLCASSPGQGASYGYTFGSGTRLTVV.

The chain has TRBV9 and TRBJ1-5; D is undetermined. V lost 3 bases and J 7 bases, leaving 14 bases between the germline ends. The CDR3 has 14 residues. Germline V gene lookup returns CDR1 SGDLS and CDR2 YYNGEE. Here the CDR3 reads CASSEGGAYQPQHF. The CDR3 nucleotides read TGTGCCAGCAGCGAGGGAGGCGCATACCAGCCCCAGCATTTT.

The chain recombines TRBV30 with TRBJ2-2, with D perhaps matching TRBD2 (6 bases). The CDR3 length is 15 residues. Per germline, CDR1 GTSNPN and CDR2 SVGIG (reference sequence). V gave up 3 bases and J gave up 1 base, with 12 bases separating them. CDR3 residues: CAWRGTSRNTGELFF. The CDR3 DNA is TGTGCCTGGAGGGGGACTTCGAGGAACACCGGGGAGCTGTTTTTT.

The CDR3 here is CASSLTSRDNYGYTF. Here the CDR3 DNA reads TGTGCCAGCTCACTAACGTCGAGGGATAACTATGGCTACACCTTC. The rearrangement uses TRBV18 and TRBJ1-2; D is undetermined. CDR1 is KGHSH, CDR2 LQKENI, per germline. Between the trimmed V and J ends, which lost 4 bases and 1 base, there was a span of 13 bases. The CDR3 is 15 amino acids.

The rearrangement uses TRBV5-1 and TRBJ2-7; TRBD2 is a possible D gene (6 bases). The CDR3 consists of 13 residues. Germline V gives CDR1 SGHRS, CDR2 YFSETQ. V lost 7 bases to trimming and J lost 0 bases, with 11 bases between them. The CDR3 DNA reads as TGCGCCAGCGGGAGGAGCGACTCCTACGAGCAGTACTTC. Protein product: CASGRSDSYEQYF.

The V call is TRBV11-2, the J call TRBJ1-3, with D hard to call. V lost 5 bases, J lost 2 bases, and 7 bases lay in between. CDR3 length: 13 amino acids. The germline gives CDR1 SGHAT, CDR2 FQNNGV. Here the CDR3 reads CASSPRAGNTIYF. The DNA of the CDR3 is TGTGCCAGCAGCCCTCGTGCTGGAAACACCATATATTTT.

The genes are TRBV9 and TRBJ2-4; 10 nucleotides agree with TRBD2. Unmatched junction bases numbered 12, after V lost 0 bases and J lost 0 bases. Per germline, CDR1 SGDLS and CDR2 YYNGEE. The CDR3 contains 20 residues. CDR3 sequence (DNA): TGTGCCAGCAGCGTAGGGGTGAGCGGGAGGGTTCCACTAGCCAAAAACATTCAGTACTTC. Residues: CASSVGVSGRVPLAKNIQYF.

The V call is TRBV19, the J call TRBJ2-7, with TRBD2 matching over 10 bases. Losses at the gene ends were 6 bases for V and 4 bases for J; bases not matched to a gene: 6. The germline gives CDR1 LNHDA, CDR2 SQIVND (reference sequence). This CDR3 contains 14 residues. The CDR3 bases are TGTGCCAGTAGAGGTGAGGGACTAGCGTACGAGCAGTACTTC. Translation: CASRGEGLAYEQYF.

The rearrangement uses TRBV27 and TRBJ2-2; TRBD1 matches 7 bases. Germline values: CDR1 MNHEY, CDR2 SMNVEV (reference sequence). This CDR3 has 14 amino acids. Unmatched junction bases numbered 6, after V lost 7 bases and J lost 4 bases. CDR3 residues: CASNDRAGTGELFF. The CDR3 DNA sequence: TGTGCCAGCAACGACAGGGCGGGCACCGGGGAGCTGTTTTTT.

The chain couples TRBV28 to TRBJ2-5; maybe TRBD2 (5 bases). Germline values: CDR1 MDHEN, CDR2 SYDVKM. Trimming took 6 bases from V and 0 from J, leaving 8 bases between them. The CDR3 runs 13 residues. The CDR3 region has the DNA TGTGCCAGCAGCGAAGCGGACCAAGAGACCCAGTACTTC. Its translation is CASSEADQETQYF. The complete variable domain, with remaining parts taken from reference TRBV28 and TRBJ2-5, reads DVKVTQSSRYLVKRTGEKVFLECVQDMDHENMFWYRQDPGLGLRLIYFSYDVKMKEKGDIPEGYSVSREKKERFSLILESASTNQTSMYLCASSEADQETQYFGPGTRLLVL.

In its sample, this clone was seen a few times. This sequence joins TRBV28 and TRBJ1-2, with a weak D call TRBD1 (6 bases). Trimming cost V 4 bases and J 4 bases, with 16 bases left between them. This CDR3 spans 15 amino acids. The germline gives CDR1 MDHEN, CDR2 SYDVKM. In DNA, the CDR3 is TGTGCCAGCAGTTCCGTGAACAGGGAGGGCTATGGCTACACCTTC. Translating gives CASSSVNREGYGYTF.

This chain connects TRBV4-2 to TRBJ1-1; a weak D match, TRBD1 (6 bases). Trimming shortened V by 3 bases and J by 6 bases, and 11 bases separated the two germline ends. The CDR3 has 13 residues. Germline CDR1 is LGHNA and CDR2 is YNFKEQ. The CDR3 coding sequence is TGTGCCAGCAGCCAGGGGTCAGGGGCTGAAGCTTTCTTT. This gives the protein CASSQGSGAEAFF.

The V call is TRBV20-1, the J call TRBJ2-7; the D is unclear. The CDR3 loop spans 11 amino acids. CDR1 is DFQATT and CDR2 is SNEGSKA in the germline V gene (reference sequence). Deletions cut 8 bases from V and 3 bases from J, with 11 bases between. The CDR3 sequence: CSTWANYEQYF. Here the CDR3 DNA reads TGCAGTACGTGGGCAAACTACGAGCAGTACTTC.

This clone was picked up a small number of times. This chain connects TRBV7-2 to TRBJ2-1, with TRBD1 matching over 10 bases. Trimming at V came to 5 bases and at J to 8 bases, leaving 6 bases not matched to a gene. Germline V gene sequence: CDR1 SGHTA, CDR2 FQGNSA. CDR3 size: 14 residues. CDR3 bases: TGTGCCAGCAGCCGGGACAGGGGAGGGTATGAGCAGTTCTTC. Translation: CASSRDRGGYEQFF.

V gene TRBV30 combines with J gene TRBJ1-1; D remains ambiguous. Looked up from germline, CDR1 is GTSNPN and CDR2 is SVGIG (reference sequence). This CDR3 is built from 11 residues. Between the trimmed V and J ends, which lost 4 bases and 5 bases, there was a span of 8 bases. CDR3: CAWNEDTEAFF. The CDR3 bases are TGTGCCTGGAACGAGGATACTGAAGCTTTCTTT.

There are a few counts of this clone. The V gene is TRBV30, the J gene TRBJ2-2, with D possibly being TRBD1 (6 bases). The CDR3 contains 14 residues. Deletions cut 2 bases from V and 5 bases from J, with 12 bases between. CDR1 and CDR2 from the germline V gene are GTSNPN and SVGIG (reference sequence). CDR3 DNA sequence: TGTGCCTGGAGTTCAGGACAGTTAACCGGGGAGCTGTTTTTT. Protein: CAWSSGQLTGELFF.

The chain has TRBV27 and TRBJ2-3; TRBD2 matches 12 bases. Germline V gene lookup returns CDR1 MNHEY and CDR2 SMNVEV (reference sequence). CDR3 length equals 19 residues. The trim removed 5 bases at V and 2 bases at J, leaving 14 bases unmatched. This chain's CDR3 is CASSLLAGGPTRNTDTQYF. The CDR3 DNA is TGTGCCAGCAGTCTCCTAGCGGGAGGGCCGACTCGTAACACAGATACGCAGTATTTT.